A selection of T cell receptor beta chains follows, all from one sample in a study of CD8+CD57+ T cells in acquired aplastic anemia. TCRdb reprocessed the reads with MiXCR, giving one entry per CDR3 protein. Of tens of thousands of distinct CDR3 sequences in the sample, about 50% were seen once. The specimen sequenced was sorted CD4+, CD8+, or CD8+CD57+ T cells (not recorded which) from PBMCs. The receptors were sampled from a human donor in good health, serving as a control. The CDR3 runs from the conserved cysteine through the conserved F or W. A D gene is named only where the DNA matches it firmly. Size is stated for part of the rows, as once, few or many counts, or as a class when the clone is expanded.

cdr3_nt	cdr3_aa	j_call	cdr3_length	d_call	clone_size	v_call
TGTGCCAGCAGCGTAGCAGGGGGACATGCCGGGGAGCTGTTTTTT	CASSVAGGHAGELFF	TRBJ2-2	15	TRBD1	many	TRBV9
TGTGCCTGGGCCCATCACAGGGCCGCTGGAAACACCATATATTTT	CAWAHHRAAGNTIYF	TRBJ1-3	15	-	many	TRBV30
TGTGCCAGTAGTGGGTCCAGCTCTGGAAACACCTTC	CASSGSSSGNTF	TRBJ1-2	12	-	-	TRBV19
TGTGCCAGTAGTATACGAGGCAGGGGCAGGCAGCCCCAGCATTTT	CASSIRGRGRQPQHF	TRBJ1-5	15	-	-	TRBV19
TGTGCCAGCACATTCTGGGGGAGAAAGACTGAAGCTTTCTTT	CASTFWGRKTEAFF	TRBJ1-1	14	-	many	TRBV6-2/TRBV6-3
TGTGCCAGTAGCAGGGGAGTAGGAACTGAAGCTTTCTTT	CASSRGVGTEAFF	TRBJ1-1	13	-	many	TRBV27
TGTGCCAGCCCACCAGCGGGAGGAGGTCTAATCAATGAGCAGTTCTTC	CASPPAGGGLINEQFF	TRBJ2-1	16	TRBD2	-	TRBV18
TGTGCCAGCAGTAAGACGACAGGGGGGATCACTGAAGCTTTCTTT	CASSKTTGGITEAFF	TRBJ1-1	15	TRBD1	many	TRBV28
TGTGCCAGCAGCCAAGAAACAGGGGGGGCTAGCGGGACCAGCACAGATACGCAGTATTTT	CASSQETGGASGTSTDTQYF	TRBJ2-3	20	-	many	TRBV14
TGCAGCGTTGGAACAGGGGGCAATTCACCCCTCCACTTT	CSVGTGGNSPLHF	TRBJ1-6	13	TRBD1	-	TRBV29-1
TGTGCCAGCAGAAAAGCCGGTTCCGGCAATCAGCCCCAGCATTTT	CASRKAGSGNQPQHF	TRBJ1-5	15	-	few	TRBV27
TGTGCCATCAGTGCTAGGGCTGGCCTCTACGAGCAGTACTTC	CAISARAGLYEQYF	TRBJ2-7	14	-	-	TRBV10-3
TGTGCCAGCAGCCAAGTTACCCTGGGCGATACGCAGTATTTT	CASSQVTLGDTQYF	TRBJ2-3	14	-	many	TRBV3-1
TGCAGCGTTGATACAGGGCTGTACACTGAAGCTTTCTTT	CSVDTGLYTEAFF	TRBJ1-1	13	-	-	TRBV29-1
TGTGCCAGCAGCTTAGGCCTACCTAGCACAGATACGCAGTATTTT	CASSLGLPSTDTQYF	TRBJ2-3	15	-	-	TRBV7-6
TGTGCCAGCAGTGGGGGGGGCAATCAGCCCCAGCATTTT	CASSGGGNQPQHF	TRBJ1-5	13	-	few	TRBV2
TGTGCCAGCAGCCAAACAACGGGGACCAAAAACATTCAGTACTTC	CASSQTTGTKNIQYF	TRBJ2-4	15	-	-	TRBV14
TGTGCCACCAGTGACCCAGGGGACAGGTCTAACGGAGAGCAGTACTTC	CATSDPGDRSNGEQYF	TRBJ2-7	16	TRBD1	-	TRBV24-1
TGCGCCAGCAGCTTGGTGCAGGGATCGAACACTGAAGCTTTCTTT	CASSLVQGSNTEAFF	TRBJ1-1	15	-	-	TRBV5-1
TGTGCCAGCAGTCTGGGACAGGGGGGCTACACCTTC	CASSLGQGGYTF	TRBJ1-2	12	TRBD1	few	TRBV10-3
TGCGCCAGCAGCTTGGCCGGGAGGGCCTACGAGCAGTACTTC	CASSLAGRAYEQYF	TRBJ2-7	14	TRBD2	-	TRBV5-1
TGTGCCAGCAGCGAGACTAGCGGGCAGTACTTC	CASSETSGQYF	TRBJ2-7	11	TRBD2	-	TRBV7-3
TGTGCCAGCAGCGTTGGTGGAGATACGCAGTATTTT	CASSVGGDTQYF	TRBJ2-3	12	-	medium-sized	TRBV9
TGCAGCGTTGGAAGTCATAACACTGAAGCTTTCTTT	CSVGSHNTEAFF	TRBJ1-1	12	-	-	TRBV29-1
TGTGCCAGTAGTCGAACAATGAACACTGAAGCTTTCTTT	CASSRTMNTEAFF	TRBJ1-1	13	-	medium-sized	TRBV19
TGTGCCAGTAGTATAGGGGGAGGCACGAACACCGGGGAGCTGTTTTTT	CASSIGGGTNTGELFF	TRBJ2-2	16	-	few	TRBV19
TGTGCCAGCAGTGCCGGACAGGGTTACACTGAAGCTTTCTTT	CASSAGQGYTEAFF	TRBJ1-1	14	TRBD1	-	TRBV10-3
TGTGCCAGCAGCCGAGGGACAGCCACTACAGCTAACTATGGCTACACCTTC	CASSRGTATTANYGYTF	TRBJ1-2	17	TRBD1	many	TRBV6-2/TRBV6-3
TGTGCCATCAGCGCGGGACAGACCTACGAGCAGTACTTC	CAISAGQTYEQYF	TRBJ2-7	13	-	-	TRBV10-3
TGCGCCAGCAGCTTGGTCGGGGGCACAAACCTCAATGAGCAGTTCTTC	CASSLVGGTNLNEQFF	TRBJ2-1	16	-	many	TRBV5-1
TGTGCCATGGACTATGGCTACACCTTC	CAMDYGYTF	TRBJ1-2	9	-	once	TRBV15
TGTGCCAGCAGCCCCCGGGCAGATACGCAGTATTTT	CASSPRADTQYF	TRBJ2-3	12	-	-	TRBV7-2
TGTGCCAGCAGCTTGGAGTCTAGCTCCTACAATGAGCAGTATTTT	CASSLESSSYNEQYF	TRBJ2-3	15	-	-	TRBV5-4
TGTGCCAGCACAGGTGGACTAGCGGGAGGGTACGAGCAGTACTTC	CASTGGLAGGYEQYF	TRBJ2-7	15	TRBD2	medium-sized	TRBV2
TGCGCCAGCAGCCAGTCCCCCCGGGCCTCACAAGAGACCCAGTACTTC	CASSQSPRASQETQYF	TRBJ2-5	16	-	-	TRBV4-1
TGTGCCAGCACCCCGGAGGGGAGGGGGAACACTGAAGCTTTCTTT	CASTPEGRGNTEAFF	TRBJ1-1	15	-	many	TRBV6-5
TGTGCCAGCAGTTTTATAGGGGGGAGGTGGGGCTACACCTTC	CASSFIGGRWGYTF	TRBJ1-2	14	-	-	TRBV12-3/TRBV12-4
TGTGCCAGTAGTTGGCGGGGCCGGAATCAGCCCCAGCATTTT	CASSWRGRNQPQHF	TRBJ1-5	14	-	-	TRBV19
TGCAGTGCTAGTGGCCCCGGACAGCAAGAGACCCAGTACTTC	CSASGPGQQETQYF	TRBJ2-5	14	-	-	TRBV20-1
TGTGCCAGTAGTATAAGGGACAGGGGTTCTCGGGAGACCCAGTACTTC	CASSIRDRGSRETQYF	TRBJ2-5	16	TRBD1	-	TRBV19
TGTGCCAGCAGCTCTCCGGGACAGGGGGAGACCCAGTACTTC	CASSSPGQGETQYF	TRBJ2-5	14	TRBD1	once	TRBV7-3
TGTGCCAGCACCCGGACAGGGGTGAACGGGCCCCAGCATTTT	CASTRTGVNGPQHF	TRBJ1-5	14	TRBD1	-	TRBV2
TGTGCCAGTAGTATACATAAGAAACAGGGGGTAGGGCGGCCTGGGTTCTTC	CASSIHKKQGVGRPGFF	TRBJ2-1	17	TRBD1	many	TRBV19
TGTGCCAGCAGTCTAACAGGGTTTCCTTCACCCCTCCACTTT	CASSLTGFPSPLHF	TRBJ1-6	14	-	-	TRBV6-2/TRBV6-3
TGCAGCGTTTTTCAGGGGACTGAAGCTTTCTTT	CSVFQGTEAFF	TRBJ1-1	11	-	-	TRBV29-1
TGTGCCAGCAGCGTAGATGGTAGGCGAGACACGCAGTATTTT	CASSVDGRRDTQYF	TRBJ2-3	14	-	-	TRBV9